Below, one T cell receptor (beta chain) is given with its context. Its antigen is unidentified. Deletions cut 0 bases from V and 6 bases from J, with 7 bases between. There are 13 residues in the CDR3. Germline assignment: CDR1 MNHEY and CDR2 SVGAGI. This sample stems from a study of cytomegalovirus exposure and HLA in healthy donors. Study-level findings and limits: Certain indistinguishable V segments, among them TRBV6-2 and TRBV6-3, were excluded. Later on, analysis showed that most CMV-associated TCR beta chains appeared to be HLA-restricted. V- and J-gene trimming of TCR beta was linked (in a later analysis) to a missense DCLRE1C variant.

The PCR contained 60 Vbeta and 13 Jbeta primers. Method: immunoSEQ multiplex PCR; TCRdb's copy keeps in-frame clones and lacks some. The data show 100,000 to 150,000 clones, with around 80% seen just once and about a tenth held by the top ten. The sequencing sample was made of PBMCs. This TCR came from a man aged 25-45 years in good health and CMV-seropositive. The V and J genes are TRBV6-5 and TRBJ2-3; D unresolved. CDR3 sequence: CASSYSNEDTQYF. DNA for the CDR3: TGTGCCAGCAGTTACTCGAACGAGGATACGCAGTATTTT.